This TCR beta chain was identified in a study of vaccination and CD4 T cells after COVID-19. As for the study in general: All convalescent patients were nasal swab PCR positive for SARS-CoV-2; eight or nine had mild and one severe disease. The study drew post-COVID samples a median approximately 100 days after diagnosis (range 35 to 161). At a median approximately 72 days (range 14 to 241) after dose two, post-vaccine samples were obtained.

The Oncomine TCR Beta short-read assay was applied to DNA of cultured CD4+ T cells. MiXCR, applied by TCRdb to the PCR reads, yields one record per CDR3 protein. This table has about 19,000 distinct CDR3 sequences, approximately 33% appearing once. The CDR3 is 14 amino acids. The V gene's germline CDR1 is DFQATT and CDR2 SNEGSKA (reference sequence). V gave up 1 base and J gave up 3 bases, with 10 bases separating them. Comments on this clonotype: The antigen is undetermined.

Specified treatment: roughly ten-day PBMC culture with coronavirus spike peptide pools or control peptides (ViraFEST assay). After culture for approximately 10 days, isolation of CD4+ T cells was performed by negative selection. The sequencing sample was made of cultured CD4+ T cells from blood. The V and J genes are TRBV20-1 and TRBJ1-5; no clear D. The TCR was taken from a human donor with COVID-19. CDR3 sequence (DNA): TGCAGTGCTAGAGTAATATCAGTCAATCAGCCCCAGCATTTT. It yields the protein CSARVISVNQPQHF.